One sample yielded the 30 T cell receptor beta chains listed below, sequenced in a study of monozygotic twins with inflammatory bowel disease. Using the 5' RACE reads, TCRdb records one entry per CDR3 protein without DNA. The sample table includes under 200,000 distinct CDR3 sequences. The sample was blood. The receptors were gathered from a human donor with ulcerative colitis or Crohn's disease, or a healthy co-twin of an affected twin (not recorded which).

The chain recombines TRBV30 with TRBJ2-2; TCRdb's D call of TRBD2 is untestable without DNA. The CDR3 runs 13 residues. Germline V gene sequence: CDR1 GTSNPN, CDR2 SVGIG (reference sequence). The CDR3 reads CAWTIWREEELFF.

The CDR3 spells CASSLRGSGLAVSRLYNEQFF. The chain couples TRBV4-1 to TRBJ2-1; TCRdb's D gene call, TRBD2, goes unchecked for lack of DNA. The CDR3 is 21 amino acids. Germline assignment: CDR1 MGHRA and CDR2 YSYEKL.

The CDR3: CSARDLLAIYNEQFF. The rearrangement links TRBV20-1 to TRBJ2-1. Germline V gives CDR1 DFQATT, CDR2 SNEGSKA (reference sequence). The CDR3 totals 15 residues.

The CDR3 is CASSLSIGGETQYF. The chain carries TRBV27 and TRBJ2-5; TCRdb reports TRBD1, a call that lacks DNA to check it against. The germline gives CDR1 MNHEY, CDR2 SMNVEV (reference sequence). The CDR3 has 14 residues.

CDR3 in amino acids: CASSELPGTSPGELFF. The chain is built from TRBV6-1 and TRBJ2-2; TCRdb returns TRBD2, unconfirmable since there is no DNA. Germline CDR1 MNHNS, CDR2 SASEGT. The CDR3 consists of 16 residues.

The V and J genes are TRBV13 and TRBJ2-1; TCRdb picks TRBD1, but there is no DNA to check that call. The CDR3 runs 13 residues. CDR1 is PRHDT, CDR2 FYEKMQ, per germline (reference sequence). CDR3 sequence: CASSSDRDNEQFF.

The V gene is TRBV10-3, the J gene TRBJ1-2. Germline loops: CDR1 ENHRY, CDR2 SYGVKD. The CDR3 is made up of 13 amino acids. CDR3: CAINLDGNYGYTF.

This chain connects TRBV29-1 to TRBJ2-2. The CDR3 is 13 amino acids. The germline V gene has CDR1 SQVTM and CDR2 ANQGSEA. This CDR3 is CSVGREVGGELFF.

CDR3 region: CASQEAAGANVLTF. This chain uses TRBV10-3 with TRBJ2-6. CDR3 length equals 14 residues. CDR1 and CDR2 from the germline V gene are ENHRY and SYGVKD.

This chain links TRBV19 with TRBJ2-7; the TRBD2 assignment by TCRdb is unverifiable without DNA. The CDR3 loop spans 15 amino acids. CDR1 is LNHDA and CDR2 is SQIVND in the germline V gene (reference sequence). This CDR3 reads CASSPLAASSYEQYF.

The chain is built from TRBV14 and TRBJ1-4; TCRdb reports TRBD1, a call that lacks DNA to check it against. The CDR3 consists of 18 residues. From germline, CDR1 is SGHDN and CDR2 FVKESK. The CDR3 is CASSQEASRTGLNEKLFF.

The chain links TRBV29-1 to TRBJ2-1; TCRdb returns TRBD2, unconfirmable since there is no DNA. Per the germline V gene, CDR1 is SQVTM and CDR2 is ANQGSEA. There are 13 residues in the CDR3. The CDR3 protein is CSVEGLVYNEQFF.

V is TRBV7-6 and J is TRBJ2-7; the TCRdb call, TRBD2, lacks DNA for checking. CDR1 is SGHVS and CDR2 is FNYEAQ in the germline V gene. The CDR3 contains 16 residues. The CDR3 reads CASSPLSGSGPGEQYF.

The J gene is TRBJ1-3, the V gene TRBV10-3. CDR1 is ENHRY, CDR2 SYGVKD, per germline. The CDR3 has 13 residues. This CDR3 is CAISSDSGNTIYF.

This rearrangement joins TRBV12-3 or TRBV12-4 to TRBJ2-7; TCRdb designates TRBD2, a call that cannot be tested without DNA. The CDR3 covers 13 residues. CDR3 amino acids: CASSFGGPVEQYF.

The chain couples TRBV4-3 to TRBJ2-7; checking the TCRdb D call of TRBD1 is not possible without DNA. This CDR3 is 17 amino acids long. The germline CDR1 and CDR2 sequences are LGHNA and YSLEER. This chain's CDR3 is CASSQDSRGRVSYEQYF.

V is TRBV19 and J is TRBJ2-7; TCRdb's D gene call, TRBD1, goes unchecked for lack of DNA. The CDR3 runs to 11 residues. Germline V gene sequence: CDR1 LNHDA, CDR2 SQIVND (reference sequence). The CDR3 sequence is CASNQGGEQYF.

V is TRBV5-6 and J is TRBJ1-2; no DNA is available, so the TRBD1 call from TCRdb remains unchecked. This CDR3 has 13 amino acids. Germline V gives CDR1 SGHDT, CDR2 YYEEEE. The CDR3 spells CASSRGQGAAETF.

This chain's CDR3 is CASTHGYEQYF. The V gene is TRBV3-1, the J gene TRBJ2-7. The CDR3 extends over 11 amino acids. Germline V lookup: CDR1 LGHDT, CDR2 YNNKEL (reference sequence).

V usage is TRBV12-3 or TRBV12-4 and J usage is TRBJ1-1; with no DNA, the TCRdb D assignment of TRBD1 cannot be verified. This CDR3 is 13 amino acids long. CDR3 region: CASRRDWGTEAFF.

The V call is TRBV7-2, the J call TRBJ1-1; TCRdb outputs TRBD1, but without DNA this stays unchecked. The CDR3 length is 12 residues. Germline V gene sequence: CDR1 SGHTA, CDR2 FQGNSA. CDR3 protein: CASRPPLTEAFF.

The rearrangement joins TRBV29-1 to TRBJ2-1; TCRdb picks TRBD1, but there is no DNA to check that call. CDR3 length equals 14 residues. Looked up from germline, CDR1 is SQVTM and CDR2 is ANQGSEA. The CDR3 spells CSVVSQGAYNEQFF.

The gene calls are TRBV6-1 and TRBJ2-2; the TRBD1 assignment by TCRdb is unverifiable without DNA. The CDR3 extends over 16 amino acids. The germline V gene has CDR1 MNHNS and CDR2 SASEGT. CDR3 region: CASSLLGRGNTGELFF.

The rearrangement links TRBV5-1 to TRBJ2-3; absent DNA, TCRdb's TRBD2 call cannot be checked. Germline CDR1 SGHRS, CDR2 YFSETQ. This CDR3 has 15 residues. CDR3: CASSPLPTSTDTQYF.

The V gene is TRBV10-3, the J gene TRBJ1-4; TCRdb's D call of TRBD1 is untestable without DNA. The germline CDR1 and CDR2 sequences are ENHRY and SYGVKD. The CDR3 has 14 amino acids. CDR3 residues: CAISEGRGREKLFF.

V gene TRBV6-1 combines with J gene TRBJ2-1. The CDR3 is made up of 17 amino acids. Germline V gives CDR1 MNHNS, CDR2 SASEGT. CDR3 in amino acids: CASSGIGRLSIDNEQFF.

The J gene is TRBJ2-1, the V gene TRBV20-1; the D gene TCRdb calls, TRBD2, cannot be checked with no DNA. CDR1 is DFQATT, CDR2 SNEGSKA, per germline (reference sequence). CDR3 length: 16 residues. This CDR3 reads CSAPGASALSYNEQFF.

This CDR3 is CSVVGRVNTGELFF. The chain carries TRBV29-1 and TRBJ2-2; TCRdb calls TRBD1, which cannot be checked without DNA. Germline CDR1 SQVTM, CDR2 ANQGSEA. This CDR3 has 14 amino acids.

The V gene is TRBV7-3, the J gene TRBJ2-1; TCRdb proposes TRBD2, but this gene call is untestable without DNA. CDR3 size: 15 residues. CDR1 and CDR2 from the germline V gene are SGHTA and FQGTGA. The CDR3: CASRSSGRAYNEQFF. The full variable domain, with the rest looked up from reference TRBV7-3 and TRBJ2-1, is GAGVSQTPSNKVTEKGKYVELRCDPISGHTALYWYRQSLGQGPEFLIYFQGTGAADDSGLPNDRFFAVRPEGSVSTLKIQRTERGDSAVYLCASRSSGRAYNEQFFGPGTRLTVL.

The chain links TRBV20-1 to TRBJ2-1; as DNA is missing, the TRBD1 call by TCRdb cannot be tested. Germline V gene data show CDR1 as DFQATT and CDR2 as SNEGSKA (reference sequence). The CDR3 is 16 amino acids. Here the CDR3 reads CSAPGEQGATYNEQFF.